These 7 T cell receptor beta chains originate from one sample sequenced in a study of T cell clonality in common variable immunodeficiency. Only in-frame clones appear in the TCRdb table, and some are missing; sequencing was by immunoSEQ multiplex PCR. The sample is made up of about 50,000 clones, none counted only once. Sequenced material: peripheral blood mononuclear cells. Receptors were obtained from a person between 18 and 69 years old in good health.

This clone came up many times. The CDR3 bases that were read are TGCAGTGCCTCATTCTCAGACAGATATTCACCC. Translated, it gives CSASFSDRYSP. The whole CDR3 sequence is CSASFSDRYSPLHF. The chain combines TRBV20-1 with TRBJ1-6, with D tentatively TRBD1 (5 bases). From the germline J gene comes the end of the CDR3, since the read stops 3 residues before it. The germline gives CDR1 DFQATT, CDR2 SNEGSKA (reference sequence). The CDR3 length is 14 residues. Trimming stripped 6 bases from V and 8 bases from J, with 17 bases between.

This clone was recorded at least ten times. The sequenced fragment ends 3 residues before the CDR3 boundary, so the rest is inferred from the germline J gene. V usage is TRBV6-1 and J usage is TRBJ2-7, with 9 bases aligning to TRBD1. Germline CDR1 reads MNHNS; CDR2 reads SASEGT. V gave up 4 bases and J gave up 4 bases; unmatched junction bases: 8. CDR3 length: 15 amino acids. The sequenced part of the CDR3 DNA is TGTGCCAGCAGTGCCTCGACAGGGGGTAGATACGAG. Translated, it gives CASSASTGGRYE. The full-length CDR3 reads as CASSASTGGRYEQYF.

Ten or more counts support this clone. The CDR3 protein is CASSWTPSGGYQTGELFF. Partial CDR3 DNA: TGCGCCAGCAGCTGGACCCCTAGCGGGGGTTATCAGACCGGGGAG. The chain recombines TRBV5-1 with TRBJ2-2; 10 bases line up with TRBD2. The read halts 3 residues ahead of the CDR3 end, with the missing end drawn from the germline J gene. The CDR3 is made up of 18 amino acids. The V segment lost 3 bases and the J segment 5 bases; nucleotides outside the gene matches: 13. Germline values: CDR1 SGHRS, CDR2 YFSETQ.

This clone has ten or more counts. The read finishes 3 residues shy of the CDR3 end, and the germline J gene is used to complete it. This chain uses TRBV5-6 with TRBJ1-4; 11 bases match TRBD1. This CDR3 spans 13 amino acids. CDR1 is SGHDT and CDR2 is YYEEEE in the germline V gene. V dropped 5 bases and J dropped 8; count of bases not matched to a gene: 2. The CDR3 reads CASRGQGDEKLFF. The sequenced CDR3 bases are TGTGCCAGCAGGGGACAGGGGGACGAAAAA. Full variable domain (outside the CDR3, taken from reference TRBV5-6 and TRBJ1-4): DAGVTQSPTHLIKTRGQQVTLRCSPKSGHDTVSWYQQALGQGPQFIFQYYEEEERQRGNFPDRFSGHQFPNYSSELNVNALLLGDSALYLCASRGQGDEKLFFGSGTQLSVL.

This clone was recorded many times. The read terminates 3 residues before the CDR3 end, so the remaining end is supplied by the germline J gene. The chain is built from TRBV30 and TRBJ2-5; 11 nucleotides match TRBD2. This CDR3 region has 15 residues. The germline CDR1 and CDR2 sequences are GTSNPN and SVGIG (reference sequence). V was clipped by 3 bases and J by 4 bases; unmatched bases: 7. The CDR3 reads CAWSGGTSGGETQYF. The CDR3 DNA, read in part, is TGTGCCTGGAGCGGGGGGACTAGCGGCGGAGAGACC.

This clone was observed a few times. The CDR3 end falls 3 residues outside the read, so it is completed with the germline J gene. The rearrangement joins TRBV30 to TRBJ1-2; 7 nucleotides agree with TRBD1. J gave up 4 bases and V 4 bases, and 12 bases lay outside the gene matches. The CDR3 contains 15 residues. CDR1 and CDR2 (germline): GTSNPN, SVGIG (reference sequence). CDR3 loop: CAWKRDRALSYGYTF. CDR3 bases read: TGTGCCTGGAAACGCGACAGGGCACTTTCCTATGGC.

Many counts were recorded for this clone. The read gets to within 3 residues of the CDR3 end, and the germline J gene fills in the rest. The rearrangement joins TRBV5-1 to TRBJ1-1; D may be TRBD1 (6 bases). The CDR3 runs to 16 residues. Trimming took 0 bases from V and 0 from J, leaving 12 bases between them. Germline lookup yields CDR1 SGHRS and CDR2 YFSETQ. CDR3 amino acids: CASSLARDRMNTEAFF. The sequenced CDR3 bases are TGCGCCAGCAGCTTGGCTAGAGACAGGATGAACACTGAA.